Listed here is a single T cell receptor beta chain. The antigen remains undetermined. TCRdb reprocessed the 5' RACE reads via MiXCR and lists one record per CDR3 protein. This table has 450,000 to 600,000 distinct CDR3 sequences, around an eighth appearing once. The data originate from a study of T cells after yellow fever vaccination. Study results and caveats: Weaker in magnitude, the secondary response showed a faster peak on day 5 versus 15.

This CDR3 spans 13 amino acids. With 7 bases removed from V and 7 bases from J, the gap between germline ends came to 14 bases. From germline, CDR1 is LNHDA and CDR2 SQIVND (reference sequence). Here the sequenced sample was PBMCs, taken on the day of the yellow fever booster vaccination. The TCR sequence derives from a man in his thirties or forties who received the YFV17D yellow fever vaccine. The gene calls are TRBV19 and TRBJ1-5; unclear D gene. The CDR3 nucleotides read TGTGCCAGTACTCCTAACCCCGGACAGCCCCAGCATTTT. The encoded protein is CASTPNPGQPQHF.